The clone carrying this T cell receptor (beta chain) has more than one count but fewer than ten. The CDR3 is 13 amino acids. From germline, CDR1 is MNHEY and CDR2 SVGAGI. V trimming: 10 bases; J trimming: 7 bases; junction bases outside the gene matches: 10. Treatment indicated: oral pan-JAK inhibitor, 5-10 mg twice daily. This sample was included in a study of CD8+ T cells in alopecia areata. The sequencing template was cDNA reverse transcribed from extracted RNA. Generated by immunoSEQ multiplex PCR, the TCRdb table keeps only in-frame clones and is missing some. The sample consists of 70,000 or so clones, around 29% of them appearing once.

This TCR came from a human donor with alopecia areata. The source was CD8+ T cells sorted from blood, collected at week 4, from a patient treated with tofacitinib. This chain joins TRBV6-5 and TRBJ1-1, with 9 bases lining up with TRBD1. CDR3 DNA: TGTGCCACCCGAACAGGGGGCTCTGTTGAAGCTTTCTTT. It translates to CATRTGGSVEAFF.